This T cell receptor beta chain was sequenced in a study of cytomegalovirus exposure and HLA in healthy donors. These donors counted as nominally healthy when sampled, but unrecorded immune exposures were likely. PCR employed 60 Vbeta and 13 Jbeta primers. TCRdb's table, derived via immunoSEQ multiplex PCR, lists solely in-frame clones and lacks some. The repertoire consists of 85,000 to 120,000 clones, with 75% to 80% occurring once and the leading ten covering roughly 9.6%. Germline values: CDR1 MNHEY, CDR2 SMNVEV (reference sequence). The CDR3 extends over 13 amino acids. Trimming removed 2 bases from V and 7 bases from J, with 12 bases in between. Details on this clone: The antigen is unknown.

The study's findings and limits: A reported reduction in N-insertions relative to the roughly 670-donor mean was seen in an Asian-associated ancestry cluster in a later analysis. Accurate prediction of most subjects' HLA-A and HLA-B alleles from TCR beta sequences was reported. Most TCR sequences were uncommon, yet certain public TCRs appeared in many donors.

What was sequenced was PBMCs. The V call is TRBV27, the J call TRBJ2-7, with D maybe TRBD1 (6 bases). The source of this sequence is a male donor in good health and CMV-seropositive. CDR3 sequence reads: CASSLRGRGEQYF. The CDR3, as DNA: TGTGCCAGCAGTTTACGGGGCAGGGGAGAGCAGTACTTC.